This entry describes one TCR beta chain. TCRdb re-called the 5' RACE reads through MiXCR, storing one row per CDR3 protein. The sample has approximately 41,000 distinct CDR3 sequences, about 29% seen once; the top ten hold 3.7%. Germline V gene sequence: CDR1 MDHEN, CDR2 SYDVKM. V dropped 8 bases and J dropped 0; count of bases not matched to a gene: 9. The CDR3 has 15 amino acids. The origin of this receptor is a female donor with breast cancer. This chain connects TRBV28 to TRBJ1-1, with TRBD1 identical over 7 bases. The sequenced sample consisted of memory CD4+ T cells sorted from a lymph node. Subset here: memory CD4+ T cells, CD4+CD45RO+CD25-. CDR3 nucleotides: TGTGCCAGCTATCCGACAGGGCTGCTGAACACTGAAGCTTTCTTT. Its translation is CASYPTGLLNTEAFF.